This T cell receptor beta chain was profiled in a study of radiotherapy plus CTLA-4 blockade in lung cancer. Study details: In roughly 19% of patients, objective responses were seen; roughly 28% had disease control.

This CDR3 region has 17 residues. Looked up from germline, CDR1 is LGHNA and CDR2 is YSLEER. Germline trimming cut 0 bases from V and 3 bases from J; bases unmatched to any gene: 11. TCRdb's copy holds only in-frame clones and misses some; the assay was immunoSEQ multiplex PCR. The data contain 70,000 to 90,000 clones, roughly 79% of them singletons. Focal radiation and CTLA-4 blockade (ipilimumab) were tested in chemo-refractory metastatic non-small-cell lung cancer patients. Here the sequenced sample was peripheral blood, taken from a patient treated with radiotherapy plus ipilimumab. This TCR was sampled from a human donor with non-small cell lung cancer whose response to radiotherapy plus ipilimumab could not be evaluated. Some clones in this sample may be carry-over from other donors' samples. This chain links TRBV4-3 with TRBJ2-7; 7 positions match TRBD1. CDR3 sequence (DNA): TGCGCCAGCAGCCAAGAAAGAGGACAGGACAAAGACTACGAGCAGTACTTC. Protein: CASSQERGQDKDYEQYF.